This T cell receptor (beta chain) is from a study of blood T cell repertoires in COVID-19. Using immunoSEQ multiplex PCR, the repertoire was profiled, and TCRdb retains in-frame clones only, with some absent. The sample gives about 240,000 clones, about 88% of which show up once; about a tenth is in the top ten. Trimming shortened V by 4 bases and J by 4 bases, and 7 bases separated the two germline ends. The CDR3 sequence is 13 residues long. Looked up from germline, CDR1 is SGHAT and CDR2 is FQNNGV. The clonotype comes from a woman aged 45-65 years with COVID-19, enrolled during active disease. The sample was peripheral blood. V is TRBV11-2 and J is TRBJ2-2; D unresolved. The DNA for the CDR3 is TGTGCCAGCAGCTCTCAGGTCACCGGGGAGCTGTTTTTT. It translates to CASSSQVTGELFF.